This TCR beta chain was captured by sequencing in a study of cytotoxic CD8 clonotypes in ibrutinib-treated CLL (dated by TCRdb to the early 2020s). For the wider study: The cohort was composed of under 12 relapsed/refractory and fewer than 16 treatment-naive patients; IGHV unmutated status was identified in roughly 18 patients. Responses were partial in approximately 24 patients and complete in 2; after median approximately 69 months follow-up, some 15 stayed in remission and about twelve progressed. The response samples were drawn at a median of around eleven months into treatment, with a range of roughly 6 to 40 months. Samples averaged roughly 280,000 productive templates and approximately 100,000 productive rearrangements. Longitudinal samples were obtainable from about 30% of the roughly 90 participants in the trial. Cryopreserved peripheral blood mononuclear cells were obtained before treatment, at response, and at either sustained remission or disease progression. Every sample from remission and from progressive disease was obtained while the patients were still on ibrutinib. What the research found in general, with its limitations: Sampling times were not matched between patients in sustained remission and patients whose disease was progressing, and lymph node repertoires were not examined. At baseline, clonality was higher than in age-matched healthy donors and showed a strong correlation with circulating CD8+ T-cell counts. Public clonotypes were rare and either contracted or stayed stable during treatment, and the rise in clonality at ibrutinib response reflected the expansion of private clonotypes. Clonality increased at ibrutinib response, stayed stable in sustained remission, and fell back toward baseline at progression.

Reading the label with the study, this specimen's time point is: approximately eleven months on ibrutinib. For TCR beta library preparation, approximately 2.2 micrograms of genomic DNA were isolated from cryopreserved PBMCs. Longitudinal blood samples from CLL patients on ibrutinib monotherapy underwent high-throughput TCR beta sequencing. The patients were enrolled in a single-center, open-label phase 2 trial of ibrutinib monotherapy. A MiSeq instrument was used for deep resolution sequencing, which targeted depths ranging from 1 in 1 million up to 1 in 200,000 T cells, with coverage averaging 10x for each clonotype. TCR beta libraries were generated with the immunoSEQ hsTCRB Kit. The study's own analysis went as follows. ImmunoSEQ Data Assistant and ImmunoSEQ Analyzer were used for data analysis, and V, D and J genes were assigned according to IMGT definitions. Clonality, which ranges from 0 to 1, was calculated as one minus the normalized Shannon entropy of productive rearrangement frequencies. Only overrepresented clonotypes making up at least 0.05% of the repertoire of each patient were included in the public clonotype analysis. About 13 age-matched healthy donor repertoires from immuneACCESS were used as controls for clonality. This is the immuneACCESS table as TCRdb keeps it, with only in-frame sequences that have V and J called. A part of the clones is gone; compared with another copy, unresolved V genes explain less than half, and the rest is unexplained. The V and J calls and the clone size are those of that table, but D and trimming were determined from the DNA. The sample includes 200,000 to 250,000 clones, with 65% to 80% observed a single time. The ten largest clones add up to over 5.5% of the sample.

This clone has just a few counts. Its antigen is currently not known. Per-base qualities were not stored, and no clone one base away is much larger. The source was PBMCs, collected after 12 months of ibrutinib treatment. The TCR originated in a human donor with chronic lymphocytic leukemia.

In nucleotide form, the sequence is TGTGCCACCAAATCACTGAATTTGAACACTGAAGCTTTCTTT. This codes for CATKSLNLNTEAFF. Recombination linked TRBV28 to TRBJ1-1; the D gene remains uncertain. CDR1 and CDR2 were assigned from the germline V gene as MDHEN and SYDVKM. From its cysteine to its phenylalanine, the CDR3 spans 14 amino acids. Of the read, only the CDR3 DNA is kept; its 42 bases are in frame from base 1. The V end loses 10 bases and the J end loses 0 bases, and a stretch of 15 bases separates them.